The clone carrying this T cell receptor beta chain was recorded only once. Its antigen remains unknown. With a J-beta primer mix and a sample-barcoded 5' primer, a second PCR ran about 7 to 11 cycles. Every single cDNA molecule received a tag from a template-switch adaptor with 12 random nucleotides. Each CDR3 protein is one row after TCRdb ran MiXCR on the 5' RACE reads. The table shows 1.8 million or so distinct CDR3 sequences, with around 42% occurring only once. This sample was taken from a study of blood T cells in healthy people across ages. Findings and limits, study-wide: Reliance upon unsorted PBMCs precluded definitive naive versus antigen-experienced comparison. There was a strong correlation between TCR beta diversity and naive T cell percentage. Lack of knowledge of donor CMV status possibly confounded expanded clonotype changes.

Germline lookup yields CDR1 SGHRS and CDR2 YFSETQ. Trimming removed 0 bases at V and 4 bases at J, with 13 bases between. This CDR3 is 16 amino acids long. The chain links TRBV5-1 to TRBJ1-4; a weak D match, TRBD1 (6 bases). Sequencing input: blood. The origin of this receptor is a human donor in good health. The CDR3 here is CASSLARTAFNEKLFF. Here the CDR3 DNA reads TGCGCCAGCAGCTTGGCCCGGACAGCGTTTAATGAAAAACTGTTTTTT. Looking up the rest from reference TRBV5-1 and TRBJ1-4 gives the full variable domain: KAGVTQTPRYLIKTRGQQVTLSCSPISGHRSVSWYQQTPGQGLQFLFEYFSETQRNKGNFPGRFSGRQFSNSRSEMNVSTLELGDSALYLCASSLARTAFNEKLFFGSGTQLSVL.